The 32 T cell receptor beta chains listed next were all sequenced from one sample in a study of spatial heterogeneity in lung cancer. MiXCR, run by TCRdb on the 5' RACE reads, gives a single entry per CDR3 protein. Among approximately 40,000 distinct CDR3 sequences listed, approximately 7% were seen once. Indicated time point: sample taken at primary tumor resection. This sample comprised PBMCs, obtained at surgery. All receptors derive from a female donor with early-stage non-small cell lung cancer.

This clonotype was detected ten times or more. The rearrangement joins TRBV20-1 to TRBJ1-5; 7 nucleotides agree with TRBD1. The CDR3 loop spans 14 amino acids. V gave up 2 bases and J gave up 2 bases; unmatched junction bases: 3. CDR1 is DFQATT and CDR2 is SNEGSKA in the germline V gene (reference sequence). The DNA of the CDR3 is TGCAGTGCTAGAAACAGGGGAGGCAATCAGCCCCAGCATTTT. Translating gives CSARNRGGNQPQHF.

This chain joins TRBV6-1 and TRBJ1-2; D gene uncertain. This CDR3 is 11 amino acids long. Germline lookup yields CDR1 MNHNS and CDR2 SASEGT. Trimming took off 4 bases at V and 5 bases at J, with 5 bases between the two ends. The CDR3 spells CASSVEYGYTF. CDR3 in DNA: TGTGCCAGCAGTGTGGAGTATGGCTACACCTTC.

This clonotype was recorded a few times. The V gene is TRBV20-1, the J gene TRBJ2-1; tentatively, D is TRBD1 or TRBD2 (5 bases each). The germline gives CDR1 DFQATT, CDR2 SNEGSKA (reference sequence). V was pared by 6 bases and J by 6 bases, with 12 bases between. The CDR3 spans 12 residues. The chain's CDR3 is CSARKRGNEQFF. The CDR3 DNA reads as TGCAGTGCCAGAAAGAGGGGCAATGAGCAGTTCTTC.

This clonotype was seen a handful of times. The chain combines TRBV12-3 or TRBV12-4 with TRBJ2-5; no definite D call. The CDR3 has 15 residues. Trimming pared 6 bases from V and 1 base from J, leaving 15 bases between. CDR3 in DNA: TGTGCCAGCAGCCAAGGACGGCGGACCCAAGAGACCCAGTACTTC. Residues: CASSQGRRTQETQYF.

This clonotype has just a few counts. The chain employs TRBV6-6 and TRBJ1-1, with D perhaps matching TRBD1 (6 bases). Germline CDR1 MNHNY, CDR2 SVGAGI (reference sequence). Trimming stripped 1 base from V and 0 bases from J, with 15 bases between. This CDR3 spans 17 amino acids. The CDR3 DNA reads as TGTGCCAGCAGTTACTGGGGGGGACAAACCTTGAACACTGAAGCTTTCTTT. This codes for CASSYWGGQTLNTEAFF.

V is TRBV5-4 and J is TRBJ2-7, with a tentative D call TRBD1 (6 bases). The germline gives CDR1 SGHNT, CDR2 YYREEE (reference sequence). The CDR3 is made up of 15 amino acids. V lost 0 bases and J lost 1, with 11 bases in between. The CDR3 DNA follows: TGTGCCAGCAGCTTGGCGGCAGGGGTTTCCTACGAGCAGTACTTC. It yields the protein CASSLAAGVSYEQYF.

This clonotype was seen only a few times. CDR3 sequence reads: CASSLARGQYF. The CDR3 region has the DNA TGTGCCAGCAGCTTAGCCAGGGGACAGTACTTC. The chain recombines TRBV11-2 with TRBJ2-7, with D maybe TRBD1 (6 bases). The V end was cut by 1 base, the J end by 10 bases, with 8 bases between. Germline loops: CDR1 SGHAT, CDR2 FQNNGV. There are 11 residues in the CDR3.

CDR3 bases: TGTGCCAGCAGTTCCCAGAGGGGGGGCGCGAACATTCAGTACTTC. Translation: CASSSQRGGANIQYF. The rearrangement joins TRBV28 to TRBJ2-4, with a possible D match to TRBD2 (7 bases). Trimming left V 4 bases short and J 7 bases short, with 17 bases between. The CDR3 has 15 residues. Germline-derived CDR1 and CDR2 are MDHEN and SYDVKM.

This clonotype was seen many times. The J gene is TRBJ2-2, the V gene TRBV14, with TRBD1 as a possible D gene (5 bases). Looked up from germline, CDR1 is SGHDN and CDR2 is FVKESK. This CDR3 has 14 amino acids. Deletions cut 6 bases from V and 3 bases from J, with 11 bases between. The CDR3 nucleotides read TGTGCCAGCAGGGACAAATCATACACCGGGGAGCTGTTTTTT. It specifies CASRDKSYTGELFF.

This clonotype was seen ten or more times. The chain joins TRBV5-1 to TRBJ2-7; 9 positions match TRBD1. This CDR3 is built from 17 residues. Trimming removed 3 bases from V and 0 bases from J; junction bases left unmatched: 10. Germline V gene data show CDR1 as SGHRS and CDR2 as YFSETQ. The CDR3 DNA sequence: TGCGCCAGCAGCTATACGCCGGGACAGGGCCTCTCCTACGAGCAGTACTTC. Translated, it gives CASSYTPGQGLSYEQYF. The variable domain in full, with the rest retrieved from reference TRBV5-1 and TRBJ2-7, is KAGVTQTPRYLIKTRGQQVTLSCSPISGHRSVSWYQQTPGQGLQFLFEYFSETQRNKGNFPGRFSGRQFSNSRSEMNVSTLELGDSALYLCASSYTPGQGLSYEQYFGPGTRLTVT.

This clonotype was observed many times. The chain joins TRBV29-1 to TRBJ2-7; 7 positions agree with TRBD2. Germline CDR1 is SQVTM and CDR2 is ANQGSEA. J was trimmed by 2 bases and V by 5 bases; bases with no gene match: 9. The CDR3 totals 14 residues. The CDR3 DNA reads TGCAGCGTTCCCGGCTCCGGGACTACCTACGAGCAGTACTTC. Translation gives CSVPGSGTTYEQYF.

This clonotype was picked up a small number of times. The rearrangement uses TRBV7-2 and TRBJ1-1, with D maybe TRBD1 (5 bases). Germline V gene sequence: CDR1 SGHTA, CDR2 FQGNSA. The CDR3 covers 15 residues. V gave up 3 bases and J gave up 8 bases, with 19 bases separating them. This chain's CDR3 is CASSFLLGAHIEAFF. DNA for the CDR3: TGTGCCAGCAGCTTCCTGTTAGGGGCACATATCGAAGCTTTCTTT.

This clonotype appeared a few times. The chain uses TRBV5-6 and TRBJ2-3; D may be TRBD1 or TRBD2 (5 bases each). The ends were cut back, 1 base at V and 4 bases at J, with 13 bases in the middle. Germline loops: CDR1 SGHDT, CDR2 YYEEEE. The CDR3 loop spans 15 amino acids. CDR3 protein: CASSLYTGAPDTQYF. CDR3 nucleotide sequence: TGTGCCAGCAGCTTGTACACCGGGGCCCCAGATACGCAGTATTTT.

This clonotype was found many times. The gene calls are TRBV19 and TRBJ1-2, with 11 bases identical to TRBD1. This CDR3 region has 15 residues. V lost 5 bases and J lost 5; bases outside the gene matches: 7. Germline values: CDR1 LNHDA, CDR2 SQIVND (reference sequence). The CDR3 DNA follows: TGTGCCAGTAGTTTCGGACAGGGGGCAAGGTATGGCTACACCTTC. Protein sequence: CASSFGQGARYGYTF.

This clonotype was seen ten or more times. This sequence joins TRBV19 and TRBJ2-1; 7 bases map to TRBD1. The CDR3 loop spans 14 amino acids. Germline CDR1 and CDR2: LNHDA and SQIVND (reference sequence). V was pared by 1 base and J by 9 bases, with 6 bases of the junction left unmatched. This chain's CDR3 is CASSIGQGVTEQFF. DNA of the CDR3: TGTGCCAGTAGTATAGGACAGGGAGTTACTGAGCAGTTCTTC. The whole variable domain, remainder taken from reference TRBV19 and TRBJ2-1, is DGGITQSPKYLFRKEGQNVTLSCEQNLNHDAMYWYRQDPGQGLRLIYYSQIVNDFQKGDIAEGYSVSREKKESFPLTVTSAQKNPTAFYLCASSIGQGVTEQFFGPGTRLTVL.

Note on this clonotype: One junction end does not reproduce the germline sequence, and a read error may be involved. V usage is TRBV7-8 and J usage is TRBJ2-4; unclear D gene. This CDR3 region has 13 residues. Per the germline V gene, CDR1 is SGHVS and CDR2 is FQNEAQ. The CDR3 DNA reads TGTGCCAGCAGCTCATCGAAGGTCCAAGTCAAGCACTTC. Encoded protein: CASSSSKVQVKHF. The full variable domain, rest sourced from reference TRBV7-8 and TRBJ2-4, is GAGVSQSPRYKVAKRGQDVALRCDPISGHVSLFWYQQALGQGPEFLTYFQNEAQLDKSGLPSDRFFAERPEGSVSTLKIQRTQQEDSAVYLCASSSSKVQVKHFGAGTRLSVL.

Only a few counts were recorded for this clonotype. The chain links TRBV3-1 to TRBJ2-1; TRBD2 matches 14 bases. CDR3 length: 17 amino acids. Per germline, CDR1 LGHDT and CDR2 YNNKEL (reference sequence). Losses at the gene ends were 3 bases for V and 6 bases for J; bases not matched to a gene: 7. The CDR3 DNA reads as TGTGCCAGCAGCCAGCGACTAGCGGGGGGGTTTGGCAATGAGCAGTTCTTC. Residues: CASSQRLAGGFGNEQFF.

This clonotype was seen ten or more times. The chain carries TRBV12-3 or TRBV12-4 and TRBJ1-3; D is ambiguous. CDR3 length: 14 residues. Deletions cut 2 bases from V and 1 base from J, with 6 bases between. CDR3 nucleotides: TGTGCCAGCAGTTTACGCCCGTCTGGAAACACCATATATTTT. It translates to CASSLRPSGNTIYF.

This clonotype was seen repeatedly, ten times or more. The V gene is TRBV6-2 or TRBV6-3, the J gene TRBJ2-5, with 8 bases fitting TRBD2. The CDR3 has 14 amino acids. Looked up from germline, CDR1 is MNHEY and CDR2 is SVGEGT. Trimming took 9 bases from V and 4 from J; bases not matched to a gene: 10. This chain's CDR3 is CASNRGGLRETQYF. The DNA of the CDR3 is TGTGCCAGTAACCGGGGGGGCCTTCGAGAGACCCAGTACTTC.

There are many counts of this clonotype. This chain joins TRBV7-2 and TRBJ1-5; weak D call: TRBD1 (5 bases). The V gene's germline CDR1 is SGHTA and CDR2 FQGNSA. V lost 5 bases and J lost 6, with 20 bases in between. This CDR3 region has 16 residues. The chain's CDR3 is CASSLLAGGNGQPQHF. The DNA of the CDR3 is TGTGCCAGCAGCCTCCTAGCGGGGGGTAATGGTCAGCCCCAGCATTTT.

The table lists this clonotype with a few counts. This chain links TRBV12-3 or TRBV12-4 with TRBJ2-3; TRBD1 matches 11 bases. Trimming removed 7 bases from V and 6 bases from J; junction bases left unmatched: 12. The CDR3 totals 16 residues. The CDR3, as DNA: TGTGCCAGCACCCTAAACGGACAGGGGGCCGGGGATACGCAGTATTTT. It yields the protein CASTLNGQGAGDTQYF.

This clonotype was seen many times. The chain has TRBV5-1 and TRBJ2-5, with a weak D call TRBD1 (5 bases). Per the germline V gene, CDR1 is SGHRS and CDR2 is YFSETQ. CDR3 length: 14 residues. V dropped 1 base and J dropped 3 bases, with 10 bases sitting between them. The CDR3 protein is CASSLRAREETQYF. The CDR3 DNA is TGCGCCAGCAGCTTGAGGGCCAGGGAAGAGACCCAGTACTTC.

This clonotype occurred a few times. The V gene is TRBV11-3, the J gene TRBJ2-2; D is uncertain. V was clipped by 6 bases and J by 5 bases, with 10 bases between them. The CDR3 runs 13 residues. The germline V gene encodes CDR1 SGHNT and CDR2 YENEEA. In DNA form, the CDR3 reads TGTGCCAGCAGTTCTAGGAGAACCGGGGAGCTGTTTTTT. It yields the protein CASSSRRTGELFF.

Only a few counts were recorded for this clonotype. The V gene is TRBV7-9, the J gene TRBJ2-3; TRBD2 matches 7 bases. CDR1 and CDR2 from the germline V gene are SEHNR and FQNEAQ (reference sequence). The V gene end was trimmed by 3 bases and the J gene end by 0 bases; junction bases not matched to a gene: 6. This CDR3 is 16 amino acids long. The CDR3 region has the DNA TGTGCCAGCAGCTTGGGTCTAGCGGCGAGCACAGATACGCAGTATTTT. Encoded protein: CASSLGLAASTDTQYF. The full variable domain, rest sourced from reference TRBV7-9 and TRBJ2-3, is DTGVSQNPRHKITKRGQNVTFRCDPISEHNRLYWYRQTLGQGPEFLTYFQNEAQLEKSRLLSDRFSAERPKGSFSTLEIQRTEQGDSAMYLCASSLGLAASTDTQYFGPGTRLTVL.

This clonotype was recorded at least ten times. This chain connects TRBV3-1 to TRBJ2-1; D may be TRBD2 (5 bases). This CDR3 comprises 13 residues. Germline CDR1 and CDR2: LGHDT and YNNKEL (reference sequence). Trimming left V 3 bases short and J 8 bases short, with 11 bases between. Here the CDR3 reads CASSQGPGDEQFF. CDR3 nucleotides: TGTGCCAGCAGCCAGGGCCCCGGGGATGAGCAGTTCTTC.

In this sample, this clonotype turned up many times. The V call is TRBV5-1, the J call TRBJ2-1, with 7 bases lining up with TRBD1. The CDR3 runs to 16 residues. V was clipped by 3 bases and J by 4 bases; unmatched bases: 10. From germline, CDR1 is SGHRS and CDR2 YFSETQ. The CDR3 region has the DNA TGCGCCAGCAGCTCCCAAACCGGGACAGTATACAATGAGCAGTTCTTC. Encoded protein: CASSSQTGTVYNEQFF. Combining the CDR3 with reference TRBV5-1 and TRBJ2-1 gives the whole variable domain KAGVTQTPRYLIKTRGQQVTLSCSPISGHRSVSWYQQTPGQGLQFLFEYFSETQRNKGNFPGRFSGRQFSNSRSEMNVSTLELGDSALYLCASSSQTGTVYNEQFFGPGTRLTVL.

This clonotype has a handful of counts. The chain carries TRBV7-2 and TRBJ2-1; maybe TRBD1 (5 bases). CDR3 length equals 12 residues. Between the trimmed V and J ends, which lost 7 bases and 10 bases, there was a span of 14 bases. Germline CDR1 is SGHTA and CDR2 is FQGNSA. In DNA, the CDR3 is TGTGCCAGCACCCCCAGGGTGGCAGAGCAGTTCTTC. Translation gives CASTPRVAEQFF.

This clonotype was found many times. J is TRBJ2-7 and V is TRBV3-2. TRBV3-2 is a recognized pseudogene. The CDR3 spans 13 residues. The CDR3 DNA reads TGTGCCAGCAGCCAAGAGGTACGGTACGAGCAGTACTTC. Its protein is CASSQEVRYEQYF.

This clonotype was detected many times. CDR3 coding DNA: TGTGCCAGCAGTCCGCGGAATCAGCCCCAGCATTTT. Translated: CASSPRNQPQHF. The V gene is TRBV12-3 or TRBV12-4, the J gene TRBJ1-5; D not resolved. Trimming removed 5 bases from V and 4 bases from J, with 6 bases in between. This CDR3 has 12 residues.

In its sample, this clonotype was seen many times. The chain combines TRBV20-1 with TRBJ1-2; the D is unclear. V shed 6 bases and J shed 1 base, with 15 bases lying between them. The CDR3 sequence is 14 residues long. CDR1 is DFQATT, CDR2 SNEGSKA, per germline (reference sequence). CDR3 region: CSALQHDLNYGYTF. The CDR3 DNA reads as TGCAGTGCCCTCCAACACGATCTTAACTATGGCTACACCTTC.

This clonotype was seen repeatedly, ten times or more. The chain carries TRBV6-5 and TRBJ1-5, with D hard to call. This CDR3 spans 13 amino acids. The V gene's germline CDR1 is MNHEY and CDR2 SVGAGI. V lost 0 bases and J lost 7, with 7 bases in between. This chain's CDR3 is CASSYSGEQPQHF. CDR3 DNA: TGTGCCAGCAGTTACTCAGGAGAACAGCCCCAGCATTTT.

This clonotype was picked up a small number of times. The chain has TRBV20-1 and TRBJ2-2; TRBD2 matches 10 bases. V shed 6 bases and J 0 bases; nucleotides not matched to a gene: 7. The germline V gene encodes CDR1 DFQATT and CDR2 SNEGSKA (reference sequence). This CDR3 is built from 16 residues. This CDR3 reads CSAPLTSGANTGELFF. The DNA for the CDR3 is TGCAGTGCCCCCCTTACTAGCGGGGCGAACACCGGGGAGCTGTTTTTT.